The 15 T cell receptor beta chains given below trace back to one sample, sequenced in a study of shared clonotypes between healthy human individuals. Method: immunoSEQ multiplex PCR; TCRdb's copy keeps in-frame clones and lacks some. The sample carries 2.3 million or so clones, more than 80% recorded once. The source material was naive CD4+ T cells from PBMCs. Specified subset: CD45RA+ positively selected. All receptors come from a man between 18 and 35 years old in good health. Some clones in this sample may be carry-over from other donors' samples.

The gene calls are TRBV28 and TRBJ1-3, with D tentatively TRBD1 (5 bases). V lost 2 bases to trimming and J lost 5 bases, with 7 bases between them. Looked up from germline, CDR1 is MDHEN and CDR2 is SYDVKM. The CDR3 length is 13 residues. CDR3 bases: TGTGCCAGCAGTTTAGCAGGGAGAAACACCATATATTTT. It yields the protein CASSLAGRNTIYF.

The rearrangement joins TRBV28 to TRBJ2-7; the D is unclear. The CDR3 loop spans 15 amino acids. The germline V gene has CDR1 MDHEN and CDR2 SYDVKM. V lost 6 bases and J 0 bases, leaving 15 bases between the germline ends. The CDR3, as DNA: TGTGCCAGCAGCCCCCCCGTCTCGGTCTCCTACGAGCAGTACTTC. It is translated as CASSPPVSVSYEQYF.

The chain combines TRBV28 with TRBJ2-7; D is perhaps TRBD2 (6 bases). Per germline, CDR1 MDHEN and CDR2 SYDVKM. The CDR3 runs to 16 residues. Between the trimmed V and J ends, which lost 2 bases and 2 bases, there was a span of 16 bases. CDR3 residues: CASSLGVSGIAYEQYF. The CDR3 coding sequence is TGTGCCAGCAGTTTAGGCGTTAGCGGAATAGCCTACGAGCAGTACTTC. The variable domain in full, with the rest retrieved from reference TRBV28 and TRBJ2-7, is DVKVTQSSRYLVKRTGEKVFLECVQDMDHENMFWYRQDPGLGLRLIYFSYDVKMKEKGDIPEGYSVSREKKERFSLILESASTNQTSMYLCASSLGVSGIAYEQYFGPGTRLTVT.

This clone is a singleton in its sample. The gene calls are TRBV7-8 and TRBJ1-4, with TRBD1 as a possible D gene (5 bases). Deletions cut 7 bases from V and 8 bases from J, with 17 bases between. The CDR3 loop spans 14 amino acids. Germline CDR1 reads SGHVS; CDR2 reads FQNEAQ. The CDR3 spells CASTQSWEGEKLFF. DNA for the CDR3: TGTGCCAGCACCCAAAGCTGGGAGGGGGAAAAACTGTTTTTT.

The chain couples TRBV6-5 to TRBJ2-3; 8 positions agree with TRBD1. The ends lost 6 bases at V and 4 bases at J; junction bases unmatched: 6. The CDR3 has 14 residues. The germline V gene has CDR1 MNHEY and CDR2 SVGAGI. The DNA of the CDR3 is TGTGCCAGCAGATGGGACAGGAGCGCAGATACGCAGTATTTT. This gives the protein CASRWDRSADTQYF.

The chain links TRBV5-1 to TRBJ2-1; no firm D call. Germline loops: CDR1 SGHRS, CDR2 YFSETQ. V dropped 4 bases and J dropped 4 bases, with 12 bases sitting between them. The CDR3 has 14 amino acids. The CDR3 DNA reads TGCGCCAGCAGCCCACACAAGACTTACAATGAGCAGTTCTTC. Translating it yields CASSPHKTYNEQFF. The full variable domain, completed using reference TRBV5-1 and TRBJ2-1, is KAGVTQTPRYLIKTRGQQVTLSCSPISGHRSVSWYQQTPGQGLQFLFEYFSETQRNKGNFPGRFSGRQFSNSRSEMNVSTLELGDSALYLCASSPHKTYNEQFFGPGTRLTVL.

In DNA form, the CDR3 reads TGTGCCAGCAGCTACCGGACAGGGAGGTCTGGGGCCAACGTCCTGACTTTC. It codes for CASSYRTGRSGANVLTF. The chain carries TRBV7-9 and TRBJ2-6; 8 bases align to TRBD1. V lost 4 bases, J lost 1 base, and 6 bases stayed unmatched. From germline, CDR1 is SEHNR and CDR2 FQNEAQ (reference sequence). The length of the CDR3 is 17 residues.

The chain links TRBV19 to TRBJ2-3, with TRBD2 matching over 11 bases. The CDR3 totals 16 residues. Losses at the gene ends were 6 bases for V and 1 base for J; bases not matched to a gene: 6. From germline, CDR1 is LNHDA and CDR2 SQIVND (reference sequence). The CDR3 nucleotides read TGTGCCAGTAGCGGGACTAGCGGAGGTGGCACAGATACGCAGTATTTT. This codes for CASSGTSGGGTDTQYF.

V is TRBV9 and J is TRBJ2-7; 7 positions agree with TRBD1. The length of the CDR3 is 14 residues. Germline V CDR1 and CDR2: SGDLS, YYNGEE. V shed 2 bases, J shed 2 bases, and the junction held 4 bases outside the gene matches. Written as DNA, the CDR3 is TGTGCCAGCAGCGTTCAGGGGGACCCCTACGAGCAGTACTTC. This encodes CASSVQGDPYEQYF.

The rearrangement links TRBV11-2 to TRBJ2-1; 11 bases map to TRBD2. From germline, CDR1 is SGHAT and CDR2 FQNNGV. V was clipped by 5 bases and J by 8 bases; unmatched bases: 8. The CDR3 runs 15 residues. The CDR3 DNA follows: TGTGCCAGCAGCAAACTAGCGGGAGAGTCGGATGAGCAGTTCTTC. It codes for CASSKLAGESDEQFF.

The chain uses TRBV5-6 and TRBJ2-3; 13 nucleotides agree with TRBD2. Germline CDR1 is SGHDT and CDR2 is YYEEEE. With V trimmed by 4 bases and J by 10 bases, 9 bases remained unmatched. This CDR3 has 15 residues. The DNA of the CDR3 is TGTGCCAGCAGCCCCTGGACTAGCGGGAGAAGAGCGCAGTATTTT. As protein: CASSPWTSGRRAQYF. Based on the CDR3 plus reference TRBV5-6 and TRBJ2-3, the full variable domain is DAGVTQSPTHLIKTRGQQVTLRCSPKSGHDTVSWYQQALGQGPQFIFQYYEEEERQRGNFPDRFSGHQFPNYSSELNVNALLLGDSALYLCASSPWTSGRRAQYFGPGTRLTVL.

Written as DNA, the CDR3 is TGTGCCAGCTCACCTCAGGACGTAAGAAATGAAAAACTGTTTTTT. Translating gives CASSPQDVRNEKLFF. The chain combines TRBV18 with TRBJ1-4; D gene uncertain. The CDR3 runs to 15 residues. Germline V CDR1 and CDR2: KGHSH, LQKENI. V was shortened by 3 bases and J by 5 bases, with 13 bases between the two germline ends.

The V gene is TRBV5-1, the J gene TRBJ2-2; D possibly uses TRBD1 or TRBD2 (6 bases each). Germline V gives CDR1 SGHRS, CDR2 YFSETQ. Trimming removed 0 bases at V and 1 base at J, with 10 bases between. There are 16 residues in the CDR3. This CDR3 is CASSLDGGRNTGELFF. CDR3 in DNA: TGCGCCAGCAGCTTGGACGGGGGCCGGAACACCGGGGAGCTGTTTTTT.

Details on this clone: Distinct nucleotide sequences in the sample also encode this CDR3. This chain uses TRBV5-5 with TRBJ1-1; D gene ambiguous. Germline CDR1 reads SGHKS; CDR2 reads YYEKEE (reference sequence). The CDR3 covers 13 residues. The V end lost 0 bases, the J end lost 5 bases, and 8 bases lay between the germline ends. CDR3 DNA: TGTGCCAGCAGCTTGGGTGTCGTAACTGAAGCTTTCTTT. As protein: CASSLGVVTEAFF. Full variable domain (outside the CDR3, taken from reference TRBV5-5 and TRBJ1-1): DAGVTQSPTHLIKTRGQQVTLRCSPISGHKSVSWYQQVLGQGPQFIFQYYEKEERGRGNFPDRFSARQFPNYSSELNVNALLLGDSALYLCASSLGVVTEAFFGQGTRLTVV.

The genes are TRBV6-1 and TRBJ2-7, with D possibly matching TRBD1 (6 bases). The V end was cut by 2 bases, the J end by 0 bases, with 11 bases between. This CDR3 region has 15 residues. Germline CDR1 MNHNS, CDR2 SASEGT. The CDR3 spells CASSELDRGSYEQYF. CDR3 nucleotides: TGTGCCAGCAGTGAATTGGACAGAGGCTCCTACGAGCAGTACTTC.